The sequence of this TCR beta chain was determined in a study of shared clonotypes between healthy human individuals. Broader study findings: It was observed that 5% to 6.5% of naive CD4 clonotypes were shared across several donors.

Comment on this clone: Its antigen remains unknown.

CDR3 length: 15 amino acids. The germline CDR1 and CDR2 sequences are SGHVS and FNYEAQ. V was shortened by 8 bases and J by 0 bases, with 14 bases between the two germline ends. The CD4+ fraction was divided into a CD45RA+ naive subset and a CD45RA-negative memory subset. The protocol was immunoSEQ multiplex PCR, while the TCRdb copy is restricted to in-frame clones and leaves out a portion. The sample includes roughly 1.4 million clones, approximately 98.5% of them seen just once. The receptor was derived from a young man in good health. The specimen was naive CD4+ T cells sorted from blood. Noted subset: CD45RA+ positively selected. The chain links TRBV7-6 to TRBJ2-1, with a tentative D call TRBD1 (6 bases). The CDR3 sequence: CASRRDTRSYNEQFF. The CDR3 DNA is TGTGCCAGCCGTCGGGACACACGCTCCTACAATGAGCAGTTCTTC.